The clone carrying this T cell receptor beta chain has only a few counts. No antigen is known for it. These data originate in a study of spatial heterogeneity in lung cancer. Study findings and constraints: Counts of expanded intratumoral alpha and beta TCRs tracked tumor mutation counts.

Unique molecular identifiers tagged every individual TCR cDNA molecule. TCRdb reprocessed the 5' RACE reads with MiXCR, giving one entry per CDR3 protein. The sample includes several thousand distinct CDR3 sequences, around 4% of them seen just once. The V gene end was trimmed by 4 bases and the J gene end by 6 bases; junction bases not matched to a gene: 6. Per the germline V gene, CDR1 is MDHEN and CDR2 is SYDVKM. This CDR3 region has 14 residues. Time point: sample taken at primary tumor resection. Whole RNA obtained from tumor, nontumor lung or frozen PBMC underwent sequencing without sorting. V and J are TRBV28 and TRBJ2-3; the match to TRBD2 covers 8 bases. This sample comprised lung tumor tissue, obtained at surgery. The clonotype was recovered from a female donor with early-stage non-small cell lung cancer. DNA of the CDR3: TGTGCCAGCAGTTCTAGCGGGTTTATGGATACGCAGTATTTT. Encoded protein: CASSSSGFMDTQYF.